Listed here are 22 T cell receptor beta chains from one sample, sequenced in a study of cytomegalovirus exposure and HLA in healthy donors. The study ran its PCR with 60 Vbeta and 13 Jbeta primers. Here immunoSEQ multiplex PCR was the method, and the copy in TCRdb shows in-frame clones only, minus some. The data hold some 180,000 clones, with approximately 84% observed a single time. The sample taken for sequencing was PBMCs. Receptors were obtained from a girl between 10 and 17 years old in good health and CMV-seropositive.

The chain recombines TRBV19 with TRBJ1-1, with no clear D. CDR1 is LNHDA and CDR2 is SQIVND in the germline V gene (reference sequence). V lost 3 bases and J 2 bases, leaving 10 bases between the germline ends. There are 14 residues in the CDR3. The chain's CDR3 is CASSIGSPNTEAFF. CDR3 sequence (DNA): TGTGCCAGTAGTATCGGGAGTCCCAACACTGAAGCTTTCTTT.

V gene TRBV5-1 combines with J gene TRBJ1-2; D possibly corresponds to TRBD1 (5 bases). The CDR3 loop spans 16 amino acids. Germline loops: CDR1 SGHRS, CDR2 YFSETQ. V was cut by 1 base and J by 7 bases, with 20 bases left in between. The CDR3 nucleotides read TGCGCCAGCAGCTTGCTACTGGGCCAGGGCGCGTCTGGCTACACCTTC. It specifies CASSLLLGQGASGYTF.

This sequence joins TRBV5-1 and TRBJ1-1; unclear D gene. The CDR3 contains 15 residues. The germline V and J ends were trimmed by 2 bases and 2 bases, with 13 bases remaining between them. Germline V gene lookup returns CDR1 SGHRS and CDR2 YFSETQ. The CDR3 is CASSLRPGVNTEAFF. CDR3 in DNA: TGCGCCAGCAGCTTAAGGCCAGGTGTAAACACTGAAGCTTTCTTT.

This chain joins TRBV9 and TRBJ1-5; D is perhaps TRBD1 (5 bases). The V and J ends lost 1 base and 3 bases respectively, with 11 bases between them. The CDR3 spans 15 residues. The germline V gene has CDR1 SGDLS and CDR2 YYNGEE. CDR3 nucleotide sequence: TGTGCCAGCAGCGTATCGCAGGGAATCAATCAGCCCCAGCATTTT. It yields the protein CASSVSQGINQPQHF. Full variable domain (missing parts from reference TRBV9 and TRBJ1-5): DSGVTQTPKHLITATGQRVTLRCSPRSGDLSVYWYQQSLDQGLQFLIQYYNGEERAKGNILERFSAQQFPDLHSELNLSSLELGDSALYFCASSVSQGINQPQHFGDGTRLSIL.

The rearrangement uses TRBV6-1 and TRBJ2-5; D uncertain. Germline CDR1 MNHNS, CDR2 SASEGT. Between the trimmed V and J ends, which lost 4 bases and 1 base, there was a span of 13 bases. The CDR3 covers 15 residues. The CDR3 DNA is TGTGCCAGCAGTGGAACCGGTACCGCCCAAGAGACCCAGTACTTC. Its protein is CASSGTGTAQETQYF.

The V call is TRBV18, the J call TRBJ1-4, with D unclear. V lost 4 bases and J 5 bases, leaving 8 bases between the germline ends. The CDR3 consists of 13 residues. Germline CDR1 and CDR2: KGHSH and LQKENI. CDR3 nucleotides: TGTGCCAGCTCACGTGGCAGAAATGAAAAACTGTTTTTT. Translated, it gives CASSRGRNEKLFF.

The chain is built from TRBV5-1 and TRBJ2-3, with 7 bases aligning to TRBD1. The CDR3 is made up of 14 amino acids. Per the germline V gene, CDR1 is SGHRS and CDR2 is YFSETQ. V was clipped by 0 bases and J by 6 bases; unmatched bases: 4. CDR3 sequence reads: CASSLAGQRDTQYF. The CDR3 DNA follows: TGCGCCAGCAGCTTGGCGGGACAGCGGGATACGCAGTATTTT.

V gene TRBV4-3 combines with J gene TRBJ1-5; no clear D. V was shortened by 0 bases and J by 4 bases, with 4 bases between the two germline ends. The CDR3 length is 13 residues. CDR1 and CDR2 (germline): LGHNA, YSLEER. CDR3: CASSQDGNQPQHF. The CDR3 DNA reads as TGCGCCAGCAGCCAAGACGGGAATCAGCCCCAGCATTTT.

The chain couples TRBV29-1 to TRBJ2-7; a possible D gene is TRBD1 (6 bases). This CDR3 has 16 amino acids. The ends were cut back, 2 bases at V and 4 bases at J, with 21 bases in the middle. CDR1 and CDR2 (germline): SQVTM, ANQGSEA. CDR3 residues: CSVESEGETGRYEQYF. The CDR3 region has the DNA TGCAGCGTTGAATCGGAAGGTGAGACAGGACGTTACGAGCAGTACTTC.

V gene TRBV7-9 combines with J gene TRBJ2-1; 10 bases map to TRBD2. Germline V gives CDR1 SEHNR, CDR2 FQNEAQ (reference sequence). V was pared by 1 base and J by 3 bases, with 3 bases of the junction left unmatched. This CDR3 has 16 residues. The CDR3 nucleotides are TGTGCCAGCAGCTTAGAGGGGACTAGCGTCTACAATGAGCAGTTCTTC. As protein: CASSLEGTSVYNEQFF.

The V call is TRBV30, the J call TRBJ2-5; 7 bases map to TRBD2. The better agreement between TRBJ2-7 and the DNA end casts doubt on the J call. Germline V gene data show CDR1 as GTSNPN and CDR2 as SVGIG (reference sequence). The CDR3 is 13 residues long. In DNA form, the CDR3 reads TGTGCCTGGACCCCGTCGGGGGGCTACGAGCAGTACTTC. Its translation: CAWTPSGGYEQYF.

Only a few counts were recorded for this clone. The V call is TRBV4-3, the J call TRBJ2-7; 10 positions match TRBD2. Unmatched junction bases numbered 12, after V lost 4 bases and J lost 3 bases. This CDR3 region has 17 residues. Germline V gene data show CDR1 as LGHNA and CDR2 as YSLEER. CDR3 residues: CASSLSVRTSGNYEQYF. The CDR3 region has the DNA TGCGCCAGCAGCCTAAGCGTCAGGACTAGCGGAAACTACGAGCAGTACTTC.

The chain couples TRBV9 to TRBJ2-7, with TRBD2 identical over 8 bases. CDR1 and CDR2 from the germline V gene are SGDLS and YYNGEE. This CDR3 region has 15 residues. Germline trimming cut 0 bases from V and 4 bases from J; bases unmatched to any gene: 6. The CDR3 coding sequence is TGTGCCAGCAGCGTAGCCGGGGGGGCAGGTTACGAGCAGTACTTC. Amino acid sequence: CASSVAGGAGYEQYF.

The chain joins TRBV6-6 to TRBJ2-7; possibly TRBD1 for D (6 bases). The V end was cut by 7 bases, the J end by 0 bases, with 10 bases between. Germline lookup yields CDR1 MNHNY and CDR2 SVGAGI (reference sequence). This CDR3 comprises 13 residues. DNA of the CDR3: TGTGCCAGCAAGCGGACAGTCTCCTACGAGCAGTACTTC. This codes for CASKRTVSYEQYF.

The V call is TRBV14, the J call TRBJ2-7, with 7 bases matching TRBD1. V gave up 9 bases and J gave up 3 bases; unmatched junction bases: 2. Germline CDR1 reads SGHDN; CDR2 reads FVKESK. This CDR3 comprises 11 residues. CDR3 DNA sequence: TGTGCCAGTTCAGGGGGCTACGAGCAGTACTTC. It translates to CASSGGYEQYF.

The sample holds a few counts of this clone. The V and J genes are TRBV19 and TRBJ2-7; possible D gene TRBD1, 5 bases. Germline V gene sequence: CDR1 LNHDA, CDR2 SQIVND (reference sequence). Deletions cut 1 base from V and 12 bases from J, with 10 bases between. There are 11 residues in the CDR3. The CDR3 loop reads CASSIVDRWYF. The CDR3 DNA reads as TGTGCCAGTAGTATAGTCGACAGATGGTACTTC.

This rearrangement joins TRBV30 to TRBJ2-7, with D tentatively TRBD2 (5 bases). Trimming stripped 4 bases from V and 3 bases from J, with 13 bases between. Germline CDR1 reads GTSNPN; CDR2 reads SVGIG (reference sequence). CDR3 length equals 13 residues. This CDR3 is CAWKSGINYEQYF. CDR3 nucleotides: TGTGCCTGGAAGAGCGGTATTAACTACGAGCAGTACTTC.

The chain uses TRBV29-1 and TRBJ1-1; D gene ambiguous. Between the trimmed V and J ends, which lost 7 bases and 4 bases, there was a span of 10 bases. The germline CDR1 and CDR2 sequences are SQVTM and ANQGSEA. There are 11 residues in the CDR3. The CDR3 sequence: CSAGWATEAFF. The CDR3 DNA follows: TGCAGCGCGGGATGGGCCACTGAAGCTTTCTTT.

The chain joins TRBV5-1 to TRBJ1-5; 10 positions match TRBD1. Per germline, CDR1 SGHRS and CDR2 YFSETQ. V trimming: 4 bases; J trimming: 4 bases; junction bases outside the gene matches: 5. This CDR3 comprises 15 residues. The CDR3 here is CASSPGTGENQPQHF. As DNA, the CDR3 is TGCGCCAGCAGCCCGGGGACAGGGGAGAATCAGCCCCAGCATTTT.

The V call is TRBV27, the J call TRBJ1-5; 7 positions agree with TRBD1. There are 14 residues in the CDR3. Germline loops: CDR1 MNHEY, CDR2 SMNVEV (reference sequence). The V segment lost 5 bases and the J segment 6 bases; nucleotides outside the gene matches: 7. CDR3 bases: TGTGCCAGCAGTCCAGACAGGGCGATTCAGCCCCAGCATTTT. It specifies CASSPDRAIQPQHF.

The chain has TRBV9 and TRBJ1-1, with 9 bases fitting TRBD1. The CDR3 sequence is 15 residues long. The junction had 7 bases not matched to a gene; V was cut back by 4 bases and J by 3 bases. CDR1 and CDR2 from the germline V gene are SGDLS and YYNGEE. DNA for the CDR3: TGTGCCAGCAGCCTCCGGGACAGGGCGGACACTGAAGCTTTCTTT. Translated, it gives CASSLRDRADTEAFF.

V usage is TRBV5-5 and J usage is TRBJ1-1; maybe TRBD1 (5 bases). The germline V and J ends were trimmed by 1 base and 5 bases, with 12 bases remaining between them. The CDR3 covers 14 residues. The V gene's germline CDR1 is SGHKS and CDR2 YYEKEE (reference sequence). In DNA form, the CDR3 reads TGTGCCAGCAGCTTGAACCCGGGGGGGACTGAAGCTTTCTTT. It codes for CASSLNPGGTEAFF.